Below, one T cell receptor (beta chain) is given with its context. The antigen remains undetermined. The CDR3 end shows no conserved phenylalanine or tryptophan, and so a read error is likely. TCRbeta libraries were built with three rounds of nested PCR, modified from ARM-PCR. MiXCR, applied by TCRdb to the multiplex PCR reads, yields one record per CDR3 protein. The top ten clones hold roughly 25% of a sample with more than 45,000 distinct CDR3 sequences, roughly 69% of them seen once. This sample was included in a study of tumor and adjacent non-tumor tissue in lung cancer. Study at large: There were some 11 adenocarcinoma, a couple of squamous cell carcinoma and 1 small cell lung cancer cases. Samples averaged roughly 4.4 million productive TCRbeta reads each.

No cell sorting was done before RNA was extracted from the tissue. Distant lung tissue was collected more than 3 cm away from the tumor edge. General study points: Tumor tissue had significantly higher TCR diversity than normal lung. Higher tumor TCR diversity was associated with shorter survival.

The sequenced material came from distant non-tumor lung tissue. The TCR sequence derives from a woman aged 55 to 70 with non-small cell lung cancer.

In DNA, the CDR3 is TGCAGCGCCCGGGAAGCTTTCCTC. Translating it yields CSAREAFL. The J gene is TRBJ1-1, the V gene TRBV29-1; no firm D call. V was trimmed by 7 bases and J by 8 bases, leaving 5 bases between them. The CDR3 loop spans 8 amino acids. Germline V gives CDR1 SQVTM, CDR2 ANQGSEA.